The 30 T cell receptor beta chains below all came from one sample that was sequenced in a study of T cells after yellow fever vaccination (dated by TCRdb to the late 2010s). The intended sense of this specimen's treatment or condition label: live attenuated yellow fever vaccine strain. The method behind the library was 5' RACE. Sequencing instrument: Illumina NovaSeq 6000. The raw public reads went through TCRdb reprocessing: fastp at Q25, MiXCR clone calling, in-frame beta chains kept. Records with the same CDR3 protein are collapsed into one entry carrying the most frequent genes and DNA. The sample data list nearly 300,000 distinct CDR3 sequences, and 7.5% to 9.5% of these were observed just once. The ten largest clones capture 3% to 4% of the sample. This material consisted of CD4+ T cells sorted from PBMCs, taken 5 days after the yellow fever booster vaccination. The receptors originated from a man between 18 and 35 years old who received the YFV17D yellow fever vaccine.

This clonotype was picked up a small number of times. The rearrangement uses TRBV25-1 and TRBJ1-1; D possibly corresponds to TRBD1 (6 bases). The CDR3 runs to 16 residues. The germline CDR1 and CDR2 sequences are MGHDK and SYGVNS. Trimming took off 3 bases at V and 1 base at J, with 15 bases between the two ends. The CDR3 region is CASSDWDTGSNTEAFF. CDR3 sequence (DNA): TGTGCCAGCAGTGACTGGGACACCGGTTCGAACACTGAAGCTTTCTTT.

The sample holds many counts of this clonotype. V usage is TRBV6-6 and J usage is TRBJ1-6, with no clear D. The V end lost 6 bases, the J end lost 0 bases, and 3 bases lay between the germline ends. This CDR3 is 13 amino acids long. Germline assignment: CDR1 MNHNY and CDR2 SVGAGI (reference sequence). The DNA of the CDR3 is TGTGCCAGCAGCCACTCCTATAATTCACCCCTCCACTTT. Residues: CASSHSYNSPLHF.

This clonotype showed up just a few times. The chain has TRBV7-9 and TRBJ1-1, with D maybe TRBD1 (6 bases). The CDR3 totals 14 residues. Germline V gives CDR1 SEHNR, CDR2 FQNEAQ (reference sequence). The V and J ends lost 6 bases and 6 bases respectively, with 17 bases between them. Here the CDR3 reads CASSSYREGSEAFF. The CDR3 nucleotides read TGTGCCAGCAGTTCCTACAGGGAGGGCTCTGAAGCTTTCTTT. Complete variable domain (other parts from reference TRBV7-9 and TRBJ1-1): DTGVSQNPRHKITKRGQNVTFRCDPISEHNRLYWYRQTLGQGPEFLTYFQNEAQLEKSRLLSDRFSAERPKGSFSTLEIQRTEQGDSAMYLCASSSYREGSEAFFGQGTRLTVV.

The gene calls are TRBV29-1 and TRBJ1-1; D gene ambiguous. Germline V gene data show CDR1 as SQVTM and CDR2 as ANQGSEA. Trimming cost V 7 bases and J 4 bases, with 13 bases left between them. The CDR3 runs 12 residues. The chain's CDR3 is CSAEYRSTEAFF. CDR3 DNA: TGCAGCGCCGAATACCGCTCCACTGAAGCTTTCTTT.

This clonotype was found a few times. This CDR3 is CASSVTGMADTQYF. DNA for the CDR3: TGTGCCAGCAGCGTAACAGGGATGGCAGATACGCAGTATTTT. This chain connects TRBV9 to TRBJ2-3; D might be TRBD1 (6 bases). Germline V CDR1 and CDR2: SGDLS, YYNGEE. The CDR3 is 14 amino acids. The V and J ends lost 1 base and 4 bases respectively, with 10 bases between them.

The chain carries TRBV18 and TRBJ1-1; D is ambiguous. The CDR3 totals 16 residues. The germline V and J ends were trimmed by 0 bases and 5 bases, with 16 bases remaining between them. Germline CDR1 reads KGHSH; CDR2 reads LQKENI. Here the CDR3 reads CASSPPNGEVGTEAFF. The CDR3 nucleotides are TGTGCCAGCTCACCACCGAACGGGGAGGTGGGAACTGAAGCTTTCTTT.

This clonotype was recorded a few times. V is TRBV5-4 and J is TRBJ2-3; the D is unclear. This CDR3 comprises 15 residues. The germline CDR1 and CDR2 sequences are SGHNT and YYREEE (reference sequence). Trimming took off 0 bases at V and 5 bases at J, with 13 bases between the two ends. The CDR3 loop is CASSLGSPGLDTQYF. The CDR3, as DNA: TGTGCCAGCAGCTTGGGATCCCCAGGTTTAGATACGCAGTATTTT.

This clonotype was counted between two and nine times. The chain couples TRBV24-1 to TRBJ1-2; D ambiguous. Germline loops: CDR1 KGHDR, CDR2 SFDVKD. The CDR3 has 13 amino acids. The ends were cut back, 9 bases at V and 2 bases at J, with 12 bases in the middle. The DNA for the CDR3 is TGTGCCACCGGTACCGAGATAAACTATGGCTACACCTTC. Encoded protein: CATGTEINYGYTF.

This clonotype was picked up many times. This chain uses TRBV4-3 with TRBJ2-2; D unresolved. The V end lost 2 bases, the J end lost 1 base, and 8 bases lay between the germline ends. This CDR3 has 15 residues. Germline V gene lookup returns CDR1 LGHNA and CDR2 YSLEER. CDR3 sequence (DNA): TGCGCCAGCAGCCAATTAGCCCAGAACACCGGGGAGCTGTTTTTT. It codes for CASSQLAQNTGELFF.

The chain recombines TRBV30 with TRBJ2-6; 7 bases fit TRBD2. Germline loops: CDR1 GTSNPN, CDR2 SVGIG (reference sequence). The length of the CDR3 is 15 residues. Trimming took 8 bases from V and 0 from J; bases not matched to a gene: 7. CDR3 in amino acids: CARDYTNSGANVLTF. DNA for the CDR3: TGTGCCAGGGACTACACAAACTCTGGGGCCAACGTCCTGACTTTC. Full variable domain (rest looked up from reference TRBV30 and TRBJ2-6): SQTIHQWPATLVQPVGSPLSLECTVEGTSNPNLYWYRQAAGRGLQLLFYSVGIGQISSEVPQNLSASRPQDRQFILSSKKLLLSDSGFYLCARDYTNSGANVLTFGAGSRLTVL.

The rearrangement joins TRBV9 to TRBJ2-5; TRBD1 matches at 7 bases. V shed 4 bases, J shed 0 bases, and the junction held 12 bases outside the gene matches. Germline V gene data show CDR1 as SGDLS and CDR2 as YYNGEE. The CDR3 totals 17 residues. The DNA for the CDR3 is TGTGCCAGCAGCACAAGAGGGACAGCGCAGTACCAAGAGACCCAGTACTTC. Translation gives CASSTRGTAQYQETQYF.

The table lists this clonotype with a few counts. The chain combines TRBV28 with TRBJ1-5; D is possibly TRBD1 (5 bases). Germline loops: CDR1 MDHEN, CDR2 SYDVKM. V was clipped by 4 bases and J by 5 bases, with 15 bases between them. The CDR3 is 15 residues long. The CDR3: CASSSSGQLYQPQHF. CDR3 sequence (DNA): TGTGCCAGCAGTTCCTCGGGGCAACTATATCAGCCCCAGCATTTT.

The rearrangement uses TRBV5-1 and TRBJ2-1, with D unclear. The CDR3 is 15 residues long. CDR1 SGHRS and CDR2 YFSETQ come from the germline V gene. The V and J ends lost 0 bases and 2 bases respectively, with 9 bases between them. CDR3 DNA sequence: TGCGCCAGCAGCTTGGCGGGCTATGCCTACAATGAGCAGTTCTTC. The encoded protein is CASSLAGYAYNEQFF.

This clonotype showed up many times. This chain connects TRBV6-2 or TRBV6-3 to TRBJ2-5; D assignment may be TRBD1 or TRBD2 (5 bases each). The germline V gene encodes CDR1 MNHEY and CDR2 SVGEGT. The CDR3 is 13 amino acids. V was pared by 1 base and J by 3 bases, with 6 bases between. The CDR3 region has the DNA TGTGCCAGCAGTTACTGGGACGAAGAGACCCAGTACTTC. It is translated as CASSYWDEETQYF.

This clonotype has more than one count but fewer than ten. The chain couples TRBV6-2 or TRBV6-3 to TRBJ1-1, with no clear D. V shed 4 bases and J shed 2 bases, with 17 bases lying between them. CDR1 is MNHEY and CDR2 is SVGEGT in the germline V gene. The CDR3 length is 16 residues. The CDR3 DNA reads TGTGCCAGCAGTTCGGCGGGTCGGGTTCCAAACACTGAAGCTTTCTTT. Residues: CASSSAGRVPNTEAFF.

This clonotype was counted a few times. This chain connects TRBV2 to TRBJ2-1; D may match TRBD1 or TRBD2 (6 bases each). Germline V gene lookup returns CDR1 SNHLY and CDR2 FYNNEI. CDR3 length: 14 amino acids. V was pared by 7 bases and J by 9 bases, with 19 bases between. CDR3 residues: CASTLRAGEVEQFF. CDR3 bases: TGTGCCAGCACCCTGAGGGCAGGGGAGGTTGAGCAGTTCTTC.

This clonotype has more than one count but fewer than ten. The chain couples TRBV5-1 to TRBJ2-4; tentative D call: TRBD2 (5 bases). Germline values: CDR1 SGHRS, CDR2 YFSETQ. The CDR3 sequence is 14 residues long. Trimming took 7 bases from V and 8 from J, leaving 19 bases between them. CDR3 bases: TGCGCCAGCGCCGTCCGGGGAATAAAAGACATTCAGTACTTC. It yields the protein CASAVRGIKDIQYF.

The table lists this clonotype with many counts. The gene calls are TRBV18 and TRBJ1-4, with TRBD1 matching over 7 bases. Looked up from germline, CDR1 is KGHSH and CDR2 is LQKENI. The V gene end was trimmed by 4 bases and the J gene end by 5 bases; junction bases not matched to a gene: 4. The CDR3 runs 14 residues. CDR3 sequence: CASSQGQRNEKLFF. The CDR3, as DNA: TGTGCCAGCTCACAGGGACAGAGGAATGAAAAACTGTTTTTT.

This clonotype came up a few times. CDR3 sequence: CASRKRLNTEAFF. CDR3 in DNA: TGTGCCAGCCGGAAGCGACTGAACACTGAAGCTTTCTTT. This rearrangement joins TRBV7-3 to TRBJ1-1; no definite D call. Germline values: CDR1 SGHTA, CDR2 FQGTGA. The CDR3 covers 13 residues. The V and J ends lost 8 bases and 0 bases respectively, with 10 bases between them.

The V and J genes are TRBV18 and TRBJ2-7; 10 nucleotides align to TRBD2. There are 15 residues in the CDR3. With V trimmed by 5 bases and J by 5 bases, 9 bases remained unmatched. In germline, CDR1 is KGHSH, CDR2 LQKENI. CDR3 DNA: TGTGCCAGCTCAGATCAGCGGGGGGGCCCCCACGAGCAGTACTTC. This translates into CASSDQRGGPHEQYF. The full variable domain, rest sourced from reference TRBV18 and TRBJ2-7, is NAGVMQNPRHLVRRRGQEARLRCSPMKGHSHVYWYRQLPEEGLKFMVYLQKENIIDESGMPKERFSAEFPKEGPSILRIQQVVRGDSAAYFCASSDQRGGPHEQYFGPGTRLTVT.

V gene TRBV9 combines with J gene TRBJ2-7, with D hard to call. The V end was cut by 0 bases, the J end by 8 bases, with 15 bases between. CDR3 length equals 14 residues. Germline V gives CDR1 SGDLS, CDR2 YYNGEE. CDR3 in DNA: TGTGCCAGCAGCGTAGAGGCCTGGGGATCGAAGCAGTACGTC. Its translation is CASSVEAWGSKQYV.

A few counts support this clonotype. CDR3 sequence: CASSQDLGTGAVGTF. In DNA form, the CDR3 reads TGCGCCAGCAGCCAAGATCTAGGGACAGGGGCCGTCGGAACCTTC. The chain employs TRBV4-1 and TRBJ1-2; 10 bases agree with TRBD1. CDR1 is MGHRA and CDR2 is YSYEKL in the germline V gene. CDR3 length: 15 amino acids. The ends lost 0 bases at V and 14 bases at J; junction bases unmatched: 12.

The sample holds many counts of this clonotype. The gene calls are TRBV5-1 and TRBJ2-5; TRBD1 matches 8 bases. Germline loops: CDR1 SGHRS, CDR2 YFSETQ. The length of the CDR3 is 14 residues. The trim removed 6 bases at V and 5 bases at J, leaving 9 bases unmatched. The CDR3 loop reads CASNPRTGSETQYF. The CDR3 DNA follows: TGCGCCAGCAACCCTAGGACAGGGAGCGAGACCCAGTACTTC.

This clonotype occurred a few times. A clone one base away is much larger, so this may be a read error. Written as DNA, the CDR3 is TGTGCCAGCAGCTTTTGGGGGAACTATGGCTACACCTTC. Protein sequence: CASSFWGNYGYTF. The rearrangement links TRBV7-2 to TRBJ1-2; perhaps TRBD1 as D (5 bases). The V end lost 3 bases, the J end lost 2 bases, and 7 bases lay between the germline ends. The CDR3 is 13 residues long. Germline assignment: CDR1 SGHTA and CDR2 FQGNSA.

The chain has TRBV10-3 and TRBJ2-7; 9 bases map to TRBD1. The junction had 4 bases not matched to a gene; V was cut back by 6 bases and J by 4 bases. CDR1 is ENHRY and CDR2 is SYGVKD in the germline V gene. CDR3 length equals 13 residues. CDR3 DNA: TGTGCCATCAGGGGACAGGGAGGGTACGAGCAGTACGTC. Its translation is CAIRGQGGYEQYV.

The chain carries TRBV6-5 and TRBJ2-5, with 12 nucleotides matching TRBD1. This CDR3 contains 17 residues. V was clipped by 0 bases and J by 5 bases; unmatched bases: 7. The V gene's germline CDR1 is MNHEY and CDR2 SVGAGI. Here the CDR3 reads CASSYSPGTGGAETQYF. The CDR3 DNA reads TGTGCCAGCAGTTACTCCCCCGGGACAGGGGGCGCCGAGACCCAGTACTTC.

This clonotype was observed a few times. The chain couples TRBV7-9 to TRBJ1-2; D might be TRBD1 (6 bases). This CDR3 spans 13 amino acids. Germline CDR1 and CDR2: SEHNR and FQNEAQ (reference sequence). Trimming stripped 8 bases from V and 3 bases from J, with 13 bases between. The CDR3 sequence is CASGQGHYYGYTF. DNA of the CDR3: TGTGCCAGCGGGCAGGGGCATTACTATGGCTACACCTTC. Combining the CDR3 with reference TRBV7-9 and TRBJ1-2 gives the whole variable domain DTGVSQNPRHKITKRGQNVTFRCDPISEHNRLYWYRQTLGQGPEFLTYFQNEAQLEKSRLLSDRFSAERPKGSFSTLEIQRTEQGDSAMYLCASGQGHYYGYTFGSGTRLTVV.

CDR3 amino acids: CASSQVFGEDQPQHF. The CDR3 DNA follows: TGTGCCAGCAGCCAAGTCTTCGGGGAGGATCAGCCCCAGCATTTT. V gene TRBV3-1 combines with J gene TRBJ1-5; D uncertain. Germline V gene data show CDR1 as LGHDT and CDR2 as YNNKEL (reference sequence). This CDR3 is built from 15 residues. The V end lost 1 base, the J end lost 5 bases, and 12 bases lay between the germline ends.

This clonotype showed up just a few times. The chain uses TRBV19 and TRBJ2-1; D is possibly TRBD2 (6 bases). This CDR3 region has 17 residues. Germline CDR1 is LNHDA and CDR2 is SQIVND (reference sequence). V was shortened by 9 bases and J by 3 bases, with 24 bases between the two germline ends. CDR3 nucleotides: TGTGCCAGCTCTCTGAACTGGGGCGGGGCCCTCTACAATGAGCAGTTCTTC. Translated, it gives CASSLNWGGALYNEQFF.

This clonotype was observed many times. The V call is TRBV5-4, the J call TRBJ2-7, with D possibly TRBD1 on 6 matching bases. Trimming left V 2 bases short and J 7 bases short, with 16 bases between. The CDR3 length is 14 residues. Germline lookup yields CDR1 SGHNT and CDR2 YYREEE (reference sequence). The DNA of the CDR3 is TGTGCCAGCAGCTTCGTACAGGGCTCTGGGGAGCAGTACTTC. This gives the protein CASSFVQGSGEQYF.